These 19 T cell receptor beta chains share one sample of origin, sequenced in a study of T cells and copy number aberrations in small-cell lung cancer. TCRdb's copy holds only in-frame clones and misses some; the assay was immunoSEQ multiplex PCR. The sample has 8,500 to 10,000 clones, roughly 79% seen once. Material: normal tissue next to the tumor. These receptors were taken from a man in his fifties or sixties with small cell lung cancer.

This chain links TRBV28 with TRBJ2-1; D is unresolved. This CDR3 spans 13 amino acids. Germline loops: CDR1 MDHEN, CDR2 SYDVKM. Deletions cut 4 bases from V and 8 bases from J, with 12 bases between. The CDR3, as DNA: TGTGCCAGCAGTTCCAACGTAAGGGATGAGCAGTTCTTC. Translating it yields CASSSNVRDEQFF.

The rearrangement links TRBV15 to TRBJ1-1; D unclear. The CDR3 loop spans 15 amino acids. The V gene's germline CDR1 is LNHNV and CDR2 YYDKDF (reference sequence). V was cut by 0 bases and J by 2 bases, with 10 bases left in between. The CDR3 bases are TGTGCCACCAGCAGAGAGCCCTACCTCAACACTGAAGCTTTCTTT. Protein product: CATSREPYLNTEAFF. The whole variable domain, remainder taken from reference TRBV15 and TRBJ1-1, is DAMVIQNPRYQVTQFGKPVTLSCSQTLNHNVMYWYQQKSSQAPKLLFHYYDKDFNNEADTPDNFQSRRPNTSFCFLDIRSPGLGDTAMYLCATSREPYLNTEAFFGQGTRLTVV.

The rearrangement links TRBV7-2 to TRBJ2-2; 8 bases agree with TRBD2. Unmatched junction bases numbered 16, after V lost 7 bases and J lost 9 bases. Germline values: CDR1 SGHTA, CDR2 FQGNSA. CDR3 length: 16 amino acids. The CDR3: CASTRGGRVPGRELFF. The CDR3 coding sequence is TGTGCCAGCACTCGGGGGGGGAGAGTCCCAGGCCGGGAGCTGTTTTTT.

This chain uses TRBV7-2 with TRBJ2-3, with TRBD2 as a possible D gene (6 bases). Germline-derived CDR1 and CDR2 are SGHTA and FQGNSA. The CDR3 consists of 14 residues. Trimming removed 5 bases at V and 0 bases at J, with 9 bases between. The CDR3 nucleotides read TGTGCCAGCAGCCGAGGACTAAGCACAGATACGCAGTATTTT. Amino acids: CASSRGLSTDTQYF.

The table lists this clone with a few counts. Here the CDR3 reads CASSSLPGAQVSDTQYF. The CDR3, as DNA: TGTGCCAGCAGTTCCCTCCCAGGGGCGCAGGTGTCAGATACGCAGTATTTT. The genes are TRBV5-5 and TRBJ2-3; D possibly corresponds to TRBD1 (6 bases). Germline lookup yields CDR1 SGHKS and CDR2 YYEKEE (reference sequence). Trimming took off 5 bases at V and 4 bases at J, with 23 bases between the two ends. This CDR3 contains 17 residues.

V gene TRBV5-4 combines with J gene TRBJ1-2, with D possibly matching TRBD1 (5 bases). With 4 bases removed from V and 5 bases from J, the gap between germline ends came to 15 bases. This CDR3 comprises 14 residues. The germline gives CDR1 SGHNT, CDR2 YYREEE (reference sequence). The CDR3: CASSPGTPPYGYTF. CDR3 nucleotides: TGTGCCAGCAGCCCCGGGACTCCACCGTATGGCTACACCTTC.

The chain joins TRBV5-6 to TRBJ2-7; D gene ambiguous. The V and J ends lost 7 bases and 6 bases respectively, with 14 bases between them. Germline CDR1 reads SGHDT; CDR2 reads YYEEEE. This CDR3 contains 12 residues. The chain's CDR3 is CASHLRRGEQYF. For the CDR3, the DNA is TGTGCCAGCCATTTGAGGAGAGGCGAGCAGTACTTC. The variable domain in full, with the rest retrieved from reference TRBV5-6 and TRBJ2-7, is DAGVTQSPTHLIKTRGQQVTLRCSPKSGHDTVSWYQQALGQGPQFIFQYYEEEERQRGNFPDRFSGHQFPNYSSELNVNALLLGDSALYLCASHLRRGEQYFGPGTRLTVT.

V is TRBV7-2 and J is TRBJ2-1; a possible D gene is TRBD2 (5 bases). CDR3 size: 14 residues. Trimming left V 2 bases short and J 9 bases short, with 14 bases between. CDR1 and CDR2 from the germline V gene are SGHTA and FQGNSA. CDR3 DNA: TGTGCCAGCAGCTTAAGTTGGGAGAAGACTGAGCAGTTCTTC. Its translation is CASSLSWEKTEQFF. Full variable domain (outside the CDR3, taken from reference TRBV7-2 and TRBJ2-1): GAGVSQSPSNKVTEKGKDVELRCDPISGHTALYWYRQSLGQGLEFLIYFQGNSAPDKSGLPSDRFSAERTGGSVSTLTIQRTQQEDSAVYLCASSLSWEKTEQFFGPGTRLTVL.

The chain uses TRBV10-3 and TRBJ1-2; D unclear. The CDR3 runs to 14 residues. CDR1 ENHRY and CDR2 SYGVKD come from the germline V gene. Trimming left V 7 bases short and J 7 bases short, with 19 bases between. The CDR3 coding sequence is TGTGCCATCACCGACTTAGCGGAGAAATCTGGCTACACCTTC. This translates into CAITDLAEKSGYTF.

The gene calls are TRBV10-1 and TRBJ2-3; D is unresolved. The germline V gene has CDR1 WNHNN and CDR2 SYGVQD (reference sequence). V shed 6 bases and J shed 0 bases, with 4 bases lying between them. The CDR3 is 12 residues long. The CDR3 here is CASSTSTDTQYF. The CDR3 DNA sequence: TGCGCCAGCAGCACTAGCACAGATACGCAGTATTTT.

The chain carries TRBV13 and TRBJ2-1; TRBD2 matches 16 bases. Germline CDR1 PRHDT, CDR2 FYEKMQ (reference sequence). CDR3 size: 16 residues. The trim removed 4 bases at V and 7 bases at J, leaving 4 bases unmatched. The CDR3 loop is CASSSGTSGRGNEQFF. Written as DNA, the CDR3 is TGTGCCAGCAGCTCCGGGACTAGCGGGAGGGGTAATGAGCAGTTCTTC.

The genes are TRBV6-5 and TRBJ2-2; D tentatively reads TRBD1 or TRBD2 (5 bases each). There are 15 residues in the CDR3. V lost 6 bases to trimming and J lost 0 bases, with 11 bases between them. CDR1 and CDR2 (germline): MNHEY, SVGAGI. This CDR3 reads CASSSLGPNTGELFF. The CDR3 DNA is TGTGCCAGCAGCTCCTTGGGACCGAACACCGGGGAGCTGTTTTTT.

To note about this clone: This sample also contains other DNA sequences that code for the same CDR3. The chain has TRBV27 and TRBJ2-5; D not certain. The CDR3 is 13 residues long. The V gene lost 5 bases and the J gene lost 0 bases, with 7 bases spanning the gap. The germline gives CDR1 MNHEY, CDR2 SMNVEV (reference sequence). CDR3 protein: CASSPQYQETQYF. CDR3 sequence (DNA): TGTGCCAGCAGTCCACAGTACCAAGAGACCCAGTACTTC.

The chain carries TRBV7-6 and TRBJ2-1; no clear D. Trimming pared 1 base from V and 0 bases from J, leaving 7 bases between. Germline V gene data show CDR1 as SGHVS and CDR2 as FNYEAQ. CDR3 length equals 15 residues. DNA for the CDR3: TGTGCCAGCAGCTTAGAGATCAGCTCCTACAATGAGCAGTTCTTC. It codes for CASSLEISSYNEQFF.

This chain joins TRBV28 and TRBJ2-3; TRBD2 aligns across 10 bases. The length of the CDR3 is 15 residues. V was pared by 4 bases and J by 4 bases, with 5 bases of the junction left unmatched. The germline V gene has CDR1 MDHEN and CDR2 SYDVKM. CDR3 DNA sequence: TGTGCCAGCAGTTCAACTAGCGGGAACCCAGATACGCAGTATTTT. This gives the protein CASSSTSGNPDTQYF.

CDR3 nucleotide sequence: TGTGCCAGCAGCATCGACTCGGTCGGCGAGCAGTACTTC. Translation: CASSIDSVGEQYF. The chain recombines TRBV5-4 with TRBJ2-7; D not certain. This CDR3 contains 13 residues. V was shortened by 4 bases and J by 6 bases, with 14 bases between the two germline ends. In germline, CDR1 is SGHNT, CDR2 YYREEE (reference sequence).

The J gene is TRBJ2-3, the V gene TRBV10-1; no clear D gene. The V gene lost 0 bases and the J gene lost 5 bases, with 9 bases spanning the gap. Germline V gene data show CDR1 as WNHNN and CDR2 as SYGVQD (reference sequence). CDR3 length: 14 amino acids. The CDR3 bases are TGCGCCAGCAGTGAGTCCCGGCCCGGAGATACGCAGTATTTT. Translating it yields CASSESRPGDTQYF.

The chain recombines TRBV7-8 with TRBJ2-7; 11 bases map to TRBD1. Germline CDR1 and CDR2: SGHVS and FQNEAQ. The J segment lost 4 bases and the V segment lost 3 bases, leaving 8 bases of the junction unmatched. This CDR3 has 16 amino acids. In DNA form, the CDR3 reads TGTGCCAGCAGCTTGTTGGGGGGGACAGGGGGGTACGAGCAGTACTTC. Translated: CASSLLGGTGGYEQYF.

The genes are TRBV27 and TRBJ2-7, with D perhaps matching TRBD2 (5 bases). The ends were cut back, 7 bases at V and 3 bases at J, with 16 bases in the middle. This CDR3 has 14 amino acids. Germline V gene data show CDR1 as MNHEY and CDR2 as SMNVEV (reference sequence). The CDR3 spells CASTPPGKCYEQYF. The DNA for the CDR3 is TGTGCCAGCACCCCCCCCGGGAAATGCTACGAGCAGTACTTC.